This T cell receptor (beta chain) comes out of a study of OX40 agonist ivuxolimab in advanced cancers. V was clipped by 1 base and J by 3 bases, with 7 bases between them. Germline CDR1 SGHKS, CDR2 YYEKEE (reference sequence). The CDR3 has 13 amino acids. This table comes from immunoSEQ multiplex PCR, and its TCRdb copy is limited to in-frame clones, with some not included. Here the sample spans 73,000 or so clones, approximately 92% being singletons. This chain links TRBV5-5 with TRBJ1-1; D unclear. The origin of this receptor is an adult with an advanced solid tumor such as melanoma, head and neck, liver or kidney cancer. The sample here was CD4+ or CD8+ T cells sorted from blood, taken in a trial of the OX40 agonist ivuxolimab. The CDR3, as DNA: TGTGCCAGCAGCTTGTATGGCGACACTGAAGCTTTCTTT. Amino acid sequence: CASSLYGDTEAFF.